The 6 T cell receptor beta chains given below trace back to one sample, sequenced in a study of long-term antiretroviral therapy in people with HIV. Survey-level resolution applied to immunoSEQ assay v3.0. Libraries were prepared by immunoSEQ multiplex PCR; TCRdb keeps only in-frame clonotypes and omits some of them. This table holds almost 30,000 clones, more than 80% found once. The material was unsorted PBMCs, obtained 3.2 years before starting antiretroviral therapy. These receptor sequences come from a man between 45 and 60 years old with HIV.

This rearrangement joins TRBV18 to TRBJ1-2; the D is unclear. This CDR3 is built from 14 residues. V shed 6 bases and J shed 3 bases, with 14 bases lying between them. Germline CDR1 and CDR2: KGHSH and LQKENI. CDR3 loop: CASSADQVYYGYTF. CDR3 DNA sequence: TGTGCCAGCTCCGCGGACCAGGTTTACTATGGCTACACCTTC.

This clone was counted once. The chain combines TRBV6-5 with TRBJ2-1, with D possibly TRBD1 on 5 matching bases. This CDR3 is 12 amino acids long. Trimming removed 6 bases from V and 2 bases from J, with 5 bases in between. Germline assignment: CDR1 MNHEY and CDR2 SVGAGI. CDR3 nucleotides: TGTGCCAGCAGAGGGGCCTACAATGAGCAGTTCTTC. Translation: CASRGAYNEQFF.

The chain recombines TRBV5-1 with TRBJ1-5; D is possibly TRBD1 (6 bases). Germline V gives CDR1 SGHRS, CDR2 YFSETQ. Trimming shortened V by 0 bases and J by 7 bases, and 14 bases separated the two germline ends. This CDR3 comprises 15 residues. CDR3 residues: CASSLGLGGGQPQHF. The CDR3 DNA follows: TGCGCCAGCAGCTTGGGTTTGGGGGGCGGGCAGCCCCAGCATTTT.

The chain is built from TRBV5-1 and TRBJ2-5; D possibly uses TRBD1 or TRBD2 (5 bases each). The germline CDR1 and CDR2 sequences are SGHRS and YFSETQ. The CDR3 has 14 residues. The germline V and J ends were trimmed by 4 bases and 5 bases, with 15 bases remaining between them. CDR3 loop: CASSPNVGTETQYF. CDR3 DNA sequence: TGCGCCAGCAGCCCAAATGTGGGGACGGAGACCCAGTACTTC. The full variable domain, with the rest looked up from reference TRBV5-1 and TRBJ2-5, is KAGVTQTPRYLIKTRGQQVTLSCSPISGHRSVSWYQQTPGQGLQFLFEYFSETQRNKGNFPGRFSGRQFSNSRSEMNVSTLELGDSALYLCASSPNVGTETQYFGPGTRLLVL.

The chain is built from TRBV7-9 and TRBJ2-3, with TRBD2 matching over 8 bases. CDR3 length equals 15 residues. V shed 5 bases and J 0 bases; nucleotides not matched to a gene: 4. Germline values: CDR1 SEHNR, CDR2 FQNEAQ (reference sequence). CDR3 coding DNA: TGTGCCAGCAGCCCAGCGGGGGTGAGCACAGATACGCAGTATTTT. As protein: CASSPAGVSTDTQYF.

The chain combines TRBV6-5 with TRBJ1-1; D possibly corresponds to TRBD1 (5 bases). Germline V CDR1 and CDR2: MNHEY, SVGAGI. V was cut by 10 bases and J by 4 bases, with 13 bases left in between. This CDR3 contains 12 residues. The CDR3, as DNA: TGTGCCACCCTGGTTAGGGGCACTGAAGCTTTCTTT. It yields the protein CATLVRGTEAFF.